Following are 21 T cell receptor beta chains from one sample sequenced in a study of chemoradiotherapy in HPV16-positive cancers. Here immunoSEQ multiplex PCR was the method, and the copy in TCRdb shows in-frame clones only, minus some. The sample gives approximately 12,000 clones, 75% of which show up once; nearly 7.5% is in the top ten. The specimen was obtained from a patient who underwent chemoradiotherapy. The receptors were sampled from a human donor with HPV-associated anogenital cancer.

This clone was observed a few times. The CDR3: CASGSLTGTSAYEQYF. The CDR3 DNA sequence: TGTGCCAGCGGGTCCCTAACCGGGACTAGCGCCTACGAGCAGTACTTC. The chain recombines TRBV2 with TRBJ2-7; TRBD2 agrees at 10 bases. Germline CDR1 reads SNHLY; CDR2 reads FYNNEI. CDR3 size: 16 residues. Trimming took 8 bases from V and 2 from J; bases not matched to a gene: 12.

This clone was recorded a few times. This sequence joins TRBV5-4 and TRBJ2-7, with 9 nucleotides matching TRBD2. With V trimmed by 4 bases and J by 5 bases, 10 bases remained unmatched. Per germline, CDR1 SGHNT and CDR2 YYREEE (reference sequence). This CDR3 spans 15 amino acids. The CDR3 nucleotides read TGTGCCAGCAGCCACACTGGCGGGAGGGTCCACGAGCAGTACTTC. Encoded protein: CASSHTGGRVHEQYF. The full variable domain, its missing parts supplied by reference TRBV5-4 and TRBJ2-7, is ETGVTQSPTHLIKTRGQQVTLRCSSQSGHNTVSWYQQALGQGPQFIFQYYREEENGRGNFPPRFSGLQFPNYSSELNVNALELDDSALYLCASSHTGGRVHEQYFGPGTRLTVT.

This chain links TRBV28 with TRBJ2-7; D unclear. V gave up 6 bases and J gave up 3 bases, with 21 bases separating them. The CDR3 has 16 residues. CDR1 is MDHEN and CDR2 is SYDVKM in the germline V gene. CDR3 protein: CASSPIPRMEDYEQYF. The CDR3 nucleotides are TGTGCCAGCAGCCCCATCCCGCGAATGGAAGACTACGAGCAGTACTTC.

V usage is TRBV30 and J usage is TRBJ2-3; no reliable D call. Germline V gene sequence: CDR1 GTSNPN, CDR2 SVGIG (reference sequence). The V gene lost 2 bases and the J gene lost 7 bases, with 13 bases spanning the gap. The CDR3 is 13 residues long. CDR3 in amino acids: CAWSPSSRHTQYF. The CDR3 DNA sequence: TGTGCCTGGAGTCCCTCCTCGCGACATACGCAGTATTTT.

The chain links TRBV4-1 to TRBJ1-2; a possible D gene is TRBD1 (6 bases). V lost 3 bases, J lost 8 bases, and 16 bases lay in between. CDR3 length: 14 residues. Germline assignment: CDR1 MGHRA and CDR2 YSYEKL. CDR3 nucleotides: TGCGCCAGCAGCCAGGAAACAGGGTCCCAAGGCTACACCTTC. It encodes CASSQETGSQGYTF.

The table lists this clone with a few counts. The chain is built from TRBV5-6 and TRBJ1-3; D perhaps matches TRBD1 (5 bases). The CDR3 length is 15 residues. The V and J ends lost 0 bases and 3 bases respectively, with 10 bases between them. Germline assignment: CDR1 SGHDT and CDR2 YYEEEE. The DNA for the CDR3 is TGTGCCAGCAGCTTGGCAGGGATCTTTGGAAACACCATATATTTT. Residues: CASSLAGIFGNTIYF.

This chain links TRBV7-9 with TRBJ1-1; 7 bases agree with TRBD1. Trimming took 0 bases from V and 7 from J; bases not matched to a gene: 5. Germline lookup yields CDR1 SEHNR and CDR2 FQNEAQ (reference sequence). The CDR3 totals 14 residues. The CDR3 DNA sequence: TGTGCCAGCAGCTTAGCGGGAGGGACAGATGAAGCTTTCTTT. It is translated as CASSLAGGTDEAFF.

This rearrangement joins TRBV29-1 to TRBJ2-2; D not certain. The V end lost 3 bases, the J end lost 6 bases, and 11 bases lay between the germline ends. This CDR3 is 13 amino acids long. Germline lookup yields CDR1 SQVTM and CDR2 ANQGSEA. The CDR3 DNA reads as TGCAGCGTTGATATCGGTTTCTCCGGGGAGCTGTTTTTT. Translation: CSVDIGFSGELFF.

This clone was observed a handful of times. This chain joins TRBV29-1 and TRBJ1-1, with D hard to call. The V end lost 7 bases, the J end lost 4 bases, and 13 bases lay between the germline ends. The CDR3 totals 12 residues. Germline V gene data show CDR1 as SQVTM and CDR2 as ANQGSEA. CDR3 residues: CSGYLGATEAFF. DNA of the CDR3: TGCAGCGGCTATCTGGGTGCCACTGAAGCTTTCTTT.

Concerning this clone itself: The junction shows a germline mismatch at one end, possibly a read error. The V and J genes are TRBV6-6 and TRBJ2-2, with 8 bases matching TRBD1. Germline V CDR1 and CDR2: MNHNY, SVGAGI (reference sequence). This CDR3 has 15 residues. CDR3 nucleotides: TGTGCCAGCAGTAACTCAGGGGGCCTCACCGGGGAGCTGTTTTTT. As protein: CASSNSGGLTGELFF.

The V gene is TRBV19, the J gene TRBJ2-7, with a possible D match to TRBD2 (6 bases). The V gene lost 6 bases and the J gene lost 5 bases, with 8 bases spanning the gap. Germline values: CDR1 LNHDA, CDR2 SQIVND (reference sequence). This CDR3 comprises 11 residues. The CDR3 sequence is CASSWGDEQYF. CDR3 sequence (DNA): TGTGCCAGTAGCTGGGGGGACGAGCAGTACTTC.

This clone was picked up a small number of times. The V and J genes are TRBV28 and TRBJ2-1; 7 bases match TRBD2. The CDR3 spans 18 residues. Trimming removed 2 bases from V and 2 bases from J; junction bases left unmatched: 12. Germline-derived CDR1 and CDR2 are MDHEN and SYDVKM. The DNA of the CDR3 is TGTGCCAGCAGTTTAGGAAGACTAGCCCGAACCACCTACAATGAGCAGTTCTTC. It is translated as CASSLGRLARTTYNEQFF.

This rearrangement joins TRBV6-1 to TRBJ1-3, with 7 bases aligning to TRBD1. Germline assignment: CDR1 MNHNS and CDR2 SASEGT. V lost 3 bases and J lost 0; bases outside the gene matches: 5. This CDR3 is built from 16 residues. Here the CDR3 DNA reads TGTGCCAGCAGTGAGACAGGGATTTTCTCTGGAAACACCATATATTTT. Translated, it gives CASSETGIFSGNTIYF.

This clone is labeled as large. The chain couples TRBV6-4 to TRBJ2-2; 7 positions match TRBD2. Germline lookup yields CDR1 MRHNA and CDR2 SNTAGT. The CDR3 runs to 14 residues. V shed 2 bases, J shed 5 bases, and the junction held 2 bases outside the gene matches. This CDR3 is CASSDGRETGELFF. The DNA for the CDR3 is TGTGCCAGCAGTGACGGGCGGGAGACCGGGGAGCTGTTTTTT.

CDR3 amino acids: CASSLAQGNTIYF. The CDR3 nucleotides are TGTGCCAGCAGCTTAGCACAGGGAAACACCATATATTTT. The chain recombines TRBV11-2 with TRBJ1-3; D is unresolved. Germline values: CDR1 SGHAT, CDR2 FQNNGV. Trimming took off 1 base at V and 4 bases at J, with 5 bases between the two ends. CDR3 length: 13 residues.

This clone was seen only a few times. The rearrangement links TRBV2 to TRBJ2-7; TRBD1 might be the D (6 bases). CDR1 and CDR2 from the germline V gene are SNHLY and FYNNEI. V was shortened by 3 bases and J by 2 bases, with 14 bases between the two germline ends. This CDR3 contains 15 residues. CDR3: CASSEFGQGTYEQYF. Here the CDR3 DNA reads TGTGCCAGCAGTGAGTTCGGGCAGGGGACCTACGAGCAGTACTTC. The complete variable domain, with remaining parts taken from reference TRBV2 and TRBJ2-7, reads EPEVTQTPSHQVTQMGQEVILRCVPISNHLYFYWYRQILGQKVEFLVSFYNNEISEKSEIFDDQFSVERPDGSNFTLKIRSTKLEDSAMYFCASSEFGQGTYEQYFGPGTRLTVT.

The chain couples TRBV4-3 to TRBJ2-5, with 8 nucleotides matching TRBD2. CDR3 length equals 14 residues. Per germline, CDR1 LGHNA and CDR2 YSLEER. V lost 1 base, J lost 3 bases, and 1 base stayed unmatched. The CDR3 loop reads CASSQVSGEETQYF. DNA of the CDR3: TGCGCCAGCAGCCAAGTTAGCGGGGAAGAGACCCAGTACTTC.

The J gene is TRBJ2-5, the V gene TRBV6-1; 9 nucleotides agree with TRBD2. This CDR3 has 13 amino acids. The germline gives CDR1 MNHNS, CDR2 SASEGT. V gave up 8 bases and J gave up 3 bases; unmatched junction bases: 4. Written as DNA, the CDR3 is TGTGCCAGCGGTAGACTAGCGGAAGAGACCCAGTACTTC. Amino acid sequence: CASGRLAEETQYF.

For the CDR3, the DNA is TGTGCCAGCAGTCAACGGACGAGTACCGGGGAGCTGTTTTTT. Amino acids: CASSQRTSTGELFF. The V and J genes are TRBV27 and TRBJ2-2; D ambiguous. V was cut by 5 bases and J by 5 bases, with 12 bases left in between. CDR1 MNHEY and CDR2 SMNVEV come from the germline V gene (reference sequence). The CDR3 is 14 residues long.

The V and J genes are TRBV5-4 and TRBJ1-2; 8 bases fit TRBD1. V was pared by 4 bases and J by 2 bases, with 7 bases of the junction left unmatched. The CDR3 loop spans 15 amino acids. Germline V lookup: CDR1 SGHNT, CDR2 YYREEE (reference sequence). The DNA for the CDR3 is TGTGCCAGCAGCGGCCAACAGGGGGGCAACTATGGCTACACCTTC. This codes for CASSGQQGGNYGYTF.

The chain's CDR3 is CASSFGKVGGLYEQYF. Here the CDR3 DNA reads TGTGCCAGCAGCTTCGGCAAGGTGGGAGGGCTCTACGAGCAGTACTTC. The chain joins TRBV11-2 to TRBJ2-7, with TRBD2 matching 7 bases. CDR3 length: 16 residues. The ends lost 3 bases at V and 3 bases at J; junction bases unmatched: 11. Germline CDR1 reads SGHAT; CDR2 reads FQNNGV.